The 10 T cell receptor beta chains below were found in one sample sequenced in a study of early T cells in non-severe SARS-CoV-2 infection. TCRdb re-derived calls from the 5' RACE reads in MiXCR, one entry per CDR3 protein. The table records about 77,000 distinct CDR3 sequences, 5% of them present only once. The source was whole blood, collected at baseline. The source is an adult who was a healthcare worker with PCR-confirmed SARS-CoV-2 infection or an uninfected control (not recorded which).

This clonotype was counted many times. This sequence joins TRBV7-9 and TRBJ1-1; D is unresolved. V was cut by 0 bases and J by 1 base, with 9 bases left in between. From germline, CDR1 is SEHNR and CDR2 FQNEAQ (reference sequence). This CDR3 is built from 15 residues. The CDR3 here is CASSLAPPANTEAFF. CDR3 DNA sequence: TGTGCCAGCAGCTTAGCTCCCCCAGCGAACACTGAAGCTTTCTTT.

This clonotype was seen repeatedly, ten times or more. The rearrangement links TRBV7-6 to TRBJ2-3; either TRBD1 or TRBD2 may fit D (6 bases each). Germline lookup yields CDR1 SGHVS and CDR2 FNYEAQ. V shed 3 bases and J shed 5 bases, with 12 bases lying between them. The CDR3 sequence is 14 residues long. The CDR3 spells CASSFGGRGDTQYF. As DNA, the CDR3 is TGTGCCAGCAGCTTCGGGGGCCGGGGAGATACGCAGTATTTT.

There are many counts of this clonotype. The chain employs TRBV6-5 and TRBJ2-1, with 7 nucleotides matching TRBD1. The CDR3 contains 15 residues. J gave up 5 bases and V 6 bases, and 10 bases lay outside the gene matches. Germline assignment: CDR1 MNHEY and CDR2 SVGAGI. CDR3 residues: CASRLGQVRNNEQFF. DNA of the CDR3: TGTGCCAGCAGACTAGGACAGGTTCGGAACAATGAGCAGTTCTTC.

This clonotype was observed at least ten times. This chain joins TRBV28 and TRBJ2-1; TRBD1 aligns across 7 bases. Germline values: CDR1 MDHEN, CDR2 SYDVKM. The J segment lost 8 bases and the V segment lost 4 bases, leaving 5 bases of the junction unmatched. This CDR3 is 13 amino acids long. CDR3 protein: CASSYTGADEQFF. CDR3 bases: TGTGCCAGCAGTTACACAGGGGCGGATGAGCAGTTCTTC.

The chain carries TRBV5-1 and TRBJ2-1; D may be TRBD2 (5 bases). The germline V and J ends were trimmed by 0 bases and 2 bases, with 12 bases remaining between them. The CDR3 runs 16 residues. Germline V gene sequence: CDR1 SGHRS, CDR2 YFSETQ. CDR3 residues: CASSLGEPIAYNEQFF. Written as DNA, the CDR3 is TGCGCCAGCAGCTTGGGGGAGCCAATCGCCTACAATGAGCAGTTCTTC.

This clonotype has more than one count but fewer than ten. The V gene is TRBV12-3 or TRBV12-4, the J gene TRBJ1-1; 7 bases fit TRBD1. The J segment lost 5 bases and the V segment lost 5 bases, leaving 14 bases of the junction unmatched. The CDR3 runs to 16 residues. The CDR3 DNA reads as TGTGCCAGCAGTCCCCCCAGACAGGGAATTAAGACTGAAGCTTTCTTT. This translates into CASSPPRQGIKTEAFF.

This clonotype was counted only a few times. The V gene is TRBV6-6, the J gene TRBJ1-1; TRBD1 aligns across 7 bases. CDR1 is MNHNY and CDR2 is SVGAGI in the germline V gene (reference sequence). Losses at the gene ends were 0 bases for V and 4 bases for J; bases not matched to a gene: 2. This CDR3 has 14 amino acids. The CDR3 sequence: CASSYSSGGTEAFF. CDR3 coding DNA: TGTGCCAGCAGTTACTCGTCAGGGGGCACTGAAGCTTTCTTT.

In its sample, this clonotype was seen many times. The V call is TRBV29-1, the J call TRBJ2-3; D is uncertain. The length of the CDR3 is 11 residues. Germline CDR1 SQVTM, CDR2 ANQGSEA. V dropped 7 bases and J dropped 0 bases, with 5 bases sitting between them. The CDR3 DNA follows: TGCAGCGCGGACAGCACAGATACGCAGTATTTT. Translated, it gives CSADSTDTQYF.

This clonotype was counted at least ten times. The chain carries TRBV28 and TRBJ2-7, with TRBD2 matching 10 bases. Germline-derived CDR1 and CDR2 are MDHEN and SYDVKM. The CDR3 consists of 13 residues. With 5 bases clipped from V and 6 bases from J, the junction kept 4 bases outside the gene matches. Written as DNA, the CDR3 is TGTGCCAGCAGTCCCGGACTAGCGGCCGAGCAGTACTTC. This encodes CASSPGLAAEQYF. The full variable domain, with the rest looked up from reference TRBV28 and TRBJ2-7, is DVKVTQSSRYLVKRTGEKVFLECVQDMDHENMFWYRQDPGLGLRLIYFSYDVKMKEKGDIPEGYSVSREKKERFSLILESASTNQTSMYLCASSPGLAAEQYFGPGTRLTVT.

This clonotype appeared many times. The V call is TRBV7-9, the J call TRBJ1-1; 8 nucleotides line up with TRBD1. The CDR3 contains 12 residues. V was clipped by 3 bases and J by 8 bases; unmatched bases: 2. Germline-derived CDR1 and CDR2 are SEHNR and FQNEAQ (reference sequence). The CDR3 here is CASSFSGGEAFF. In DNA, the CDR3 is TGTGCCAGCAGCTTTTCAGGGGGCGAAGCTTTCTTT.